This T cell receptor (beta chain) was sequenced during a study of blood T cell repertoires in COVID-19. Assay used: immunoSEQ multiplex PCR; TCRdb lists only in-frame clones, some missing. This table holds more than 95,000 clones, more than 75% found once. This TCR came from a man in his fifties or sixties with acute or convalescent COVID-19. Specimen: peripheral blood.

The chain's CDR3 is CASSYLRGVGNQPQHF. The CDR3 DNA follows: TGTGCCAGCAGTTACCTTCGGGGTGTGGGCAATCAGCCCCAGCATTTT. This rearrangement joins TRBV6-2 or TRBV6-3 to TRBJ1-5; D not certain. The CDR3 contains 16 residues. Trimming took off 2 bases at V and 2 bases at J, with 13 bases between the two ends. Germline V gene data show CDR1 as MNHEY and CDR2 as SVGEGT.